This T cell receptor beta chain was captured by sequencing in a study of response to subunit inactivated influenza vaccine. Using its own MiXCR run on the RT-PCR reads, TCRdb lists one record per CDR3 protein. The sample contains about 540,000 distinct CDR3 sequences, 20% to 25% of which appear only once. Germline assignment: CDR1 MNHEY and CDR2 SVGEGT. This CDR3 is 20 amino acids long. The ends lost 6 bases at V and 2 bases at J; junction bases unmatched: 22. The data were also submitted as part of a second study, on T cells expressing NK-cell markers. From that second work: 5'RACE template switching with UMIs generated TCR beta cDNA.

The TCR was taken from a middle-aged man who received an inactivated influenza vaccine. The chain couples TRBV6-2 or TRBV6-3 to TRBJ2-3, with 8 bases matching TRBD2. The specimen was CD4+ T cells sorted from PBMCs, collected roughly 12 days after vaccination. Here the CDR3 reads CASRLSGGRLRGAFTDTQYF. CDR3 DNA sequence: TGTGCCAGCAGGCTGTCCGGGGGACGGCTGCGGGGGGCCTTCACAGATACGCAGTATTTT.